This T cell receptor beta chain came from a study of cytomegalovirus exposure and HLA in healthy donors. Background on the study: Within an early data release were about 90 million unique TCRs drawn from HLA-typed donors. General study results and limits: An analysis done earlier found most TCR beta V segments productive about 90% or about 30% of the time. In a later analysis, V- and J-gene trimming of beta chains associated with a DCLRE1C missense variant, replicated independently.

This CDR3 comprises 18 residues. CDR1 is SGHTA and CDR2 is FQGTGA in the germline V gene. Trimming stripped 2 bases from V and 7 bases from J, with 24 bases between. When sampled, the donors appeared nominally healthy, though they likely had unrecorded immune exposures. Notes on this clone: Its matching antigen is unknown.

Primers for the PCR totalled 60 Vbeta and 13 Jbeta. Repertoires were generated with immunoSEQ multiplex PCR, while TCRdb's copy carries only in-frame clones and drops some. The sample lists 100,000 or so clones, over 65% occurring once. The sequence came from a female donor in good health and CMV-seropositive. The sample comprised PBMCs. V is TRBV7-3 and J is TRBJ2-1; the D gene is possibly TRBD1 (6 bases). CDR3 DNA: TGTGCCAGCAGCTTATACCCCCCCGGGACATCTGAGAAGAATGAGCAGTTCTTC. It codes for CASSLYPPGTSEKNEQFF.